These T cell receptor beta chains were read from a single sample in a study of T-cell reconstitution after alpha-beta-depleted transplantation in children. TCRdb redid the calling of the PCR reads with MiXCR, one entry per CDR3 protein. Counted here are almost 600,000 distinct CDR3 sequences, around 27% occurring once; the ten biggest clones make up 30% to 40%. This specimen was PBMCs, taken before TCRalphabeta/CD19-depleted stem cell transplant. These TCRs come from a boy younger than two with Wiskott-Aldrich syndrome, due to receive a stem cell transplant. Each CDR3 is given with its conserved first and last residue. Fields, in order: V gene, J gene, clone size, CDR3 protein. Size tells how often a clone was seen (once, few, many) or the class of an expanded clone, and some rows leave it out.

v_gene: TRBV7-9; j_gene: TRBJ2-7; abundance: few; CDR3aa: CASSLSTYEQYF
v_gene: TRBV20-1; j_gene: TRBJ2-1; abundance: .; CDR3aa: CSYRPVYNEQFF
v_gene: TRBV4-1; j_gene: TRBJ2-7; abundance: .; CDR3aa: CASSQVKGLGLAGAYEQYF
v_gene: TRBV5-1; j_gene: TRBJ2-2; abundance: .; CDR3aa: CASRGNTNTGELFF
v_gene: TRBV4-2; j_gene: TRBJ1-4; abundance: .; CDR3aa: CASSQSMSGRAGDEKLFF
v_gene: TRBV6-1; j_gene: TRBJ2-2; abundance: few; CDR3aa: CASSTRLAGETGELFF
v_gene: TRBV10-3; j_gene: TRBJ2-7; abundance: .; CDR3aa: CAISESTERGEQYF
v_gene: TRBV12-3/TRBV12-4; j_gene: TRBJ2-5; abundance: few; CDR3aa: CASRGPAETQYF
v_gene: TRBV6-5; j_gene: TRBJ2-5; abundance: .; CDR3aa: CASSNSLVWREGPRTQYF
v_gene: TRBV6-1; j_gene: TRBJ2-7; abundance: .; CDR3aa: CASSEGTPSYEQYF
v_gene: TRBV25-1; j_gene: TRBJ2-3; abundance: few; CDR3aa: CASSESASTDTQYF
v_gene: TRBV29-1; j_gene: TRBJ2-3; abundance: once; CDR3aa: CSVEDRRTVTDTQYF
v_gene: TRBV10-3; j_gene: TRBJ2-2; abundance: .; CDR3aa: CAIKPSSTNTGELFF
v_gene: TRBV20-1; j_gene: TRBJ2-1; abundance: few; CDR3aa: CSANSGDNEQFF
v_gene: TRBV12-3/TRBV12-4; j_gene: TRBJ1-3; abundance: few; CDR3aa: CASSNGITGNTIYF
v_gene: TRBV5-1; j_gene: TRBJ1-1; abundance: .; CDR3aa: CASSLVEEGVHTEAFF
v_gene: TRBV20-1; j_gene: TRBJ2-4; abundance: few; CDR3aa: CSARRTSGRYIQYF
v_gene: TRBV5-1; j_gene: TRBJ2-1; abundance: few; CDR3aa: CASSLEGQGPYNEQFF
v_gene: TRBV20-1; j_gene: TRBJ2-1; abundance: few; CDR3aa: CSALYYSGRVSYNEQFF
v_gene: TRBV12-3/TRBV12-4; j_gene: TRBJ2-2; abundance: .; CDR3aa: CASSLSSSGGWNTGELFF
v_gene: TRBV29-1; j_gene: TRBJ1-1; abundance: once; CDR3aa: CSVGQRLDVNTEAFF
v_gene: TRBV4-2; j_gene: TRBJ2-1; abundance: few; CDR3aa: CASSQERGSSYNEQFF
v_gene: TRBV5-1; j_gene: TRBJ1-3; abundance: few; CDR3aa: CASYSELGNTIYF
v_gene: TRBV18; j_gene: TRBJ2-7; abundance: few; CDR3aa: CASSPVLDGEQYF
v_gene: TRBV6-6; j_gene: TRBJ2-7; abundance: .; CDR3aa: CASRDTSYEQYF
v_gene: TRBV20-1; j_gene: TRBJ2-1; abundance: few; CDR3aa: CSASGSQSYNEQFF
v_gene: TRBV7-3; j_gene: TRBJ2-1; abundance: .; CDR3aa: CASSLTASSNEQFF
v_gene: TRBV5-5; j_gene: TRBJ2-1; abundance: few; CDR3aa: CASSLRAPSSYNEQFF
v_gene: TRBV7-9; j_gene: TRBJ2-1; abundance: few; CDR3aa: CASREGAGMNEQFF
v_gene: TRBV7-6; j_gene: TRBJ1-4; abundance: few; CDR3aa: CASSKRTPERGSTNEKLFF
v_gene: TRBV5-1; j_gene: TRBJ2-3; abundance: .; CDR3aa: CASSLGQVLRTDTQYF
v_gene: TRBV18; j_gene: TRBJ1-1; abundance: .; CDR3aa: CASSPGRMNTEAFF
v_gene: TRBV20-1; j_gene: TRBJ1-4; abundance: .; CDR3aa: CSATGGETNEKLFF
v_gene: TRBV5-6; j_gene: TRBJ2-7; abundance: .; CDR3aa: CASSLWGRVREQYF
v_gene: TRBV18; j_gene: TRBJ2-2; abundance: few; CDR3aa: CASSLTGLAGVDTGELFF
v_gene: TRBV4-1; j_gene: TRBJ2-1; abundance: .; CDR3aa: CASSHDWEGVPLREQFF
v_gene: TRBV7-9; j_gene: TRBJ2-2; abundance: .; CDR3aa: CASTGTSLYTGELFF
v_gene: TRBV29-1; j_gene: TRBJ2-5; abundance: .; CDR3aa: CSVGTWEETQYF
v_gene: TRBV6-1; j_gene: TRBJ2-7; abundance: .; CDR3aa: CASSPFEGAGVREQYF
v_gene: TRBV12-3/TRBV12-4; j_gene: TRBJ2-2; abundance: .; CDR3aa: CASRLQGSAGELFF
v_gene: TRBV5-6; j_gene: TRBJ1-2; abundance: few; CDR3aa: CASSLGRDRINYGYTF
v_gene: TRBV19; j_gene: TRBJ2-1; abundance: .; CDR3aa: CASSMGTMDNEQFF
v_gene: TRBV5-1; j_gene: TRBJ2-3; abundance: .; CDR3aa: CASSSGSWTDTQYF